The clone carrying this T cell receptor (beta chain) was observed a few times. This entry belongs to a study of response to subunit inactivated influenza vaccine. TCRdb reprocessed the RT-PCR reads with MiXCR, giving one entry per CDR3 protein. This table has 600,000 to 700,000 distinct CDR3 sequences, less than 15% appearing once. Germline V gene sequence: CDR1 LGHNA, CDR2 YSLEER. The CDR3 runs 16 residues. The V gene end was trimmed by 2 bases and the J gene end by 2 bases; junction bases not matched to a gene: 5. V gene TRBV4-3 combines with J gene TRBJ2-1, with 8 bases aligning to TRBD1. The sample consisted of PBMCs from blood, taken less than 15 days before vaccination. The origin of this receptor is a man in his fifties who received an inactivated influenza vaccine. The CDR3 region has the DNA TGCGCCAGCAGCCAAAGGACAGGGCCTCCCTACAATGAGCAGTTCTTC. Amino acids: CASSQRTGPPYNEQFF.